Listed here are 13 T cell receptor beta chains from one sample, sequenced in a study of blood T cell repertoires in COVID-19. Using immunoSEQ multiplex PCR, the repertoire was profiled, and TCRdb retains in-frame clones only, with some absent. Among about 190,000 clones, about 78% were seen once, and the ten largest hold approximately 15%. Material for sequencing was PBMCs or T cells enriched from blood (not recorded which). The receptors stem from a woman in her 50s who had recovered from COVID-19.

The rearrangement links TRBV5-1 to TRBJ1-2; 7 bases fit TRBD1. CDR3 length: 14 residues. The germline gives CDR1 SGHRS, CDR2 YFSETQ. V gave up 2 bases and J gave up 6 bases; unmatched junction bases: 7. CDR3 sequence: CASSFTGEVHGYTF. CDR3 in DNA: TGCGCCAGCAGCTTTACAGGGGAGGTTCATGGCTACACCTTC.

The chain links TRBV10-3 to TRBJ2-7; TRBD2 matches 8 bases. This CDR3 is 13 amino acids long. In germline, CDR1 is ENHRY, CDR2 SYGVKD. V gave up 6 bases and J gave up 6 bases; unmatched junction bases: 7. This CDR3 is CAIRAGGPPEQYF. The CDR3 DNA sequence: TGTGCCATCAGGGCGGGAGGTCCTCCCGAGCAGTACTTC.

V and J are TRBV7-2 and TRBJ2-7; 11 bases are shared with TRBD2. In germline, CDR1 is SGHTA, CDR2 FQGNSA. V shed 5 bases and J 2 bases; nucleotides not matched to a gene: 5. The CDR3 runs to 15 residues. The CDR3 loop reads CASSTGTSGTYEQYF. The CDR3 nucleotides read TGTGCCAGCAGCACCGGGACTAGCGGTACCTACGAGCAGTACTTC.

This chain joins TRBV18 and TRBJ2-5; tentatively, D is TRBD2 (5 bases). Trimming stripped 2 bases from V and 7 bases from J, with 11 bases between. From germline, CDR1 is KGHSH and CDR2 LQKENI. This CDR3 is built from 13 residues. The CDR3 here is CASSPRNRGTQYF. In DNA, the CDR3 is TGTGCCAGCTCACCAAGGAATCGGGGGACCCAGTACTTC.

The chain employs TRBV18 and TRBJ2-7; D is perhaps TRBD2 (7 bases). V lost 6 bases and J 3 bases, leaving 12 bases between the germline ends. The CDR3 totals 13 residues. Germline V gene sequence: CDR1 KGHSH, CDR2 LQKENI. The CDR3 DNA reads TGTGCCAGCTCGGGGGGGGCGGACTACGAGCAGTACTTC. This encodes CASSGGADYEQYF.

This chain connects TRBV4-2 to TRBJ2-1; TRBD2 aligns across 7 bases. The V segment lost 6 bases and the J segment 4 bases; nucleotides outside the gene matches: 12. This CDR3 has 16 amino acids. Germline-derived CDR1 and CDR2 are LGHNA and YNFKEQ. The CDR3 loop reads CASRASSSGTYNEQFF. The CDR3 region has the DNA TGTGCCAGCAGGGCAAGTTCTAGCGGCACGTACAATGAGCAGTTCTTC.

The chain's CDR3 is CASSPGPLAGYGYTF. CDR3 coding DNA: TGTGCCAGCAGTCCAGGGCCTCTGGCTGGGTATGGCTACACCTTC. The chain joins TRBV27 to TRBJ1-2; the D gene is possibly TRBD1 (5 bases). V was trimmed by 5 bases and J by 5 bases, leaving 18 bases between them. CDR1 MNHEY and CDR2 SMNVEV come from the germline V gene (reference sequence). The CDR3 is made up of 15 amino acids.

V usage is TRBV5-4 and J usage is TRBJ2-1; 8 nucleotides match TRBD1. Unmatched junction bases numbered 14, after V lost 0 bases and J lost 9 bases. The CDR3 is made up of 17 amino acids. CDR1 and CDR2 from the germline V gene are SGHNT and YYREEE (reference sequence). Here the CDR3 reads CASSLAGGQGAGAEQFF. CDR3 nucleotide sequence: TGTGCCAGCAGCTTGGCTGGTGGGCAGGGGGCGGGCGCTGAGCAGTTCTTC.

V usage is TRBV7-9 and J usage is TRBJ2-2; no reliable D call. This CDR3 has 13 residues. V lost 8 bases and J lost 10, with 17 bases in between. Per the germline V gene, CDR1 is SEHNR and CDR2 is FQNEAQ (reference sequence). This CDR3 is CASVDWSAEELFF. The CDR3 DNA reads TGTGCCAGCGTTGACTGGAGCGCAGAGGAGCTGTTTTTT.

In this sample, this clone turned up once. J is TRBJ2-5 and V is TRBV5-1, with D possibly being TRBD2 (5 bases). V was trimmed by 0 bases and J by 5 bases, leaving 14 bases between them. Germline V CDR1 and CDR2: SGHRS, YFSETQ. The CDR3 has 15 residues. In DNA, the CDR3 is TGCGCCAGCAGCTTGGCCGAGTCAGGCGGGGAGACCCAGTACTTC. Protein product: CASSLAESGGETQYF.

The table lists this clone with a few counts. The CDR3 spells CASSYSILGQNTQYF. In DNA form, the CDR3 reads TGTGCCAGCAGTTACTCGATTCTAGGCCAAAATACGCAGTATTTT. This chain links TRBV6-5 with TRBJ2-3; D is uncertain. The CDR3 covers 15 residues. Trimming left V 0 bases short and J 7 bases short, with 14 bases between. Germline assignment: CDR1 MNHEY and CDR2 SVGAGI.

This clone was recorded a few times. J is TRBJ2-7 and V is TRBV4-3; 10 positions agree with TRBD1. V lost 0 bases and J lost 4; bases outside the gene matches: 3. CDR1 is LGHNA, CDR2 YSLEER, per germline. The CDR3 length is 15 residues. The CDR3 DNA is TGCGCCAGCAGCCAAGACGGGGGACAGGGGTACGAGCAGTACTTC. Translation: CASSQDGGQGYEQYF.

The table lists this clone with a count of one. This chain joins TRBV18 and TRBJ2-1; 8 positions match TRBD1. V gave up 3 bases and J gave up 2 bases; unmatched junction bases: 6. Germline CDR1 KGHSH, CDR2 LQKENI. The CDR3 consists of 16 residues. In nucleotides, the CDR3 is TGTGCCAGCTCACCCATCCGGGACAGGACCTACAATGAGCAGTTCTTC. Translation: CASSPIRDRTYNEQFF.